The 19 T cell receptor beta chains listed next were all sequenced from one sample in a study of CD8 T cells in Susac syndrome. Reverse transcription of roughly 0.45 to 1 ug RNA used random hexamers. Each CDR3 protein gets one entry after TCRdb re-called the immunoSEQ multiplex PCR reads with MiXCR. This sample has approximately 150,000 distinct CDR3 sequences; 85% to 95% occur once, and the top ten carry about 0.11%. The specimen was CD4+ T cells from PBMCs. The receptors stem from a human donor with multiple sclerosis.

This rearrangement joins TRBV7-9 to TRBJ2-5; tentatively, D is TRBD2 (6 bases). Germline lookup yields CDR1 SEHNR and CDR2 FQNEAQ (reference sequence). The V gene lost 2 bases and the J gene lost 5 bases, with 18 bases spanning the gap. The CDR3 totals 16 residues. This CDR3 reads CASSLKRDSAGETQYF. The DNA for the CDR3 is TGTGCCAGCAGCTTAAAGAGGGACTCGGCGGGGGAGACCCAGTACTTC.

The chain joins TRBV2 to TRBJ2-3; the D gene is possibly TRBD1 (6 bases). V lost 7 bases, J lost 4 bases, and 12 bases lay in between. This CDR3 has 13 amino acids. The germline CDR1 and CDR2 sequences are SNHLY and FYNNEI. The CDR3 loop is CASNRELADTQYF. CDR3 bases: TGTGCCAGCAACAGGGAGTTGGCAGATACGCAGTATTTT. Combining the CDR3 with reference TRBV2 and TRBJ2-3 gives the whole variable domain EPEVTQTPSHQVTQMGQEVILRCVPISNHLYFYWYRQILGQKVEFLVSFYNNEISEKSEIFDDQFSVERPDGSNFTLKIRSTKLEDSAMYFCASNRELADTQYFGPGTRLTVL.

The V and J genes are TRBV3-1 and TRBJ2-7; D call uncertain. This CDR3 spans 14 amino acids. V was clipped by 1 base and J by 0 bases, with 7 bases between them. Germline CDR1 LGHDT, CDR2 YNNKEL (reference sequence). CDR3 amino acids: CASSQGGGSYEQYF. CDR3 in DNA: TGTGCCAGCAGCCAAGGAGGCGGCTCCTACGAGCAGTACTTC.

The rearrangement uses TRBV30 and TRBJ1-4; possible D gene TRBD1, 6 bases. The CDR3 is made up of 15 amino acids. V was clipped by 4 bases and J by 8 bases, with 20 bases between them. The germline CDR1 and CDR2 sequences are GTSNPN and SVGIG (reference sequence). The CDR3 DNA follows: TGTGCCTGGACCACAGGTGGGGGGGCTGCGGAAAAACTGTTTTTT. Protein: CAWTTGGGAAEKLFF.

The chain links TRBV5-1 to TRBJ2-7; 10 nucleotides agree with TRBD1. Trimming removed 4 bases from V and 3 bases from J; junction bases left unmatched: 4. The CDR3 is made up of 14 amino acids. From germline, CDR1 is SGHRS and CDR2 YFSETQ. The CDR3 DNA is TGCGCCAGCAGCAGGGACAGGGGTGACTACGAGCAGTACTTC. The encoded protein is CASSRDRGDYEQYF. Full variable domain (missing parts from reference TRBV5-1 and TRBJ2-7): KAGVTQTPRYLIKTRGQQVTLSCSPISGHRSVSWYQQTPGQGLQFLFEYFSETQRNKGNFPGRFSGRQFSNSRSEMNVSTLELGDSALYLCASSRDRGDYEQYFGPGTRLTVT.

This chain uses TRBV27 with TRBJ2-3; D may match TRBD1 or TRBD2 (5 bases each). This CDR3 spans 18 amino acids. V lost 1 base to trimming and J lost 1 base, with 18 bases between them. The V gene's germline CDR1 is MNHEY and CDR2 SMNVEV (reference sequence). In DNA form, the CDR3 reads TGTGCCAGCAGTTTATTCACCGGGACCGCCGCTGGCACAGATACGCAGTATTTT. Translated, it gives CASSLFTGTAAGTDTQYF.

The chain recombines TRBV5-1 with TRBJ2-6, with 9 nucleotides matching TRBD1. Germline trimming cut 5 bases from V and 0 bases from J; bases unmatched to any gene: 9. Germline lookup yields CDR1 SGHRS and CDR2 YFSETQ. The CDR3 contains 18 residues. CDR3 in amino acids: CASSHGMTGGSGANVLTF. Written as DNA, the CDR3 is TGCGCCAGCAGTCATGGAATGACAGGGGGCTCTGGGGCCAACGTCCTGACTTTC.

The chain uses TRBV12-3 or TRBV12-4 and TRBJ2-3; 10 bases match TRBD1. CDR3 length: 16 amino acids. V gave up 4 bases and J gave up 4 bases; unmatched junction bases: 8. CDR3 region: CASSSEGQGWADTQYF. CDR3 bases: TGTGCCAGCAGTTCGGAGGGACAGGGGTGGGCAGATACGCAGTATTTT.

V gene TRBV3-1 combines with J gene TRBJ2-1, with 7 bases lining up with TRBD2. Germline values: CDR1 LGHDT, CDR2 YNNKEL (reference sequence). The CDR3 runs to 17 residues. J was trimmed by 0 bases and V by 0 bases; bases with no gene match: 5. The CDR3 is CASSQDRGGSSYNEQFF. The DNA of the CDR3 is TGTGCCAGCAGCCAAGATAGGGGAGGGAGCTCCTACAATGAGCAGTTCTTC.

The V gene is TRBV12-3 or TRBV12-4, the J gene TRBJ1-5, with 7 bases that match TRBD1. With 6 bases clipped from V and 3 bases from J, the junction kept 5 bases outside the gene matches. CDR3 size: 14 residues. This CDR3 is CASRKGADNQPQHF. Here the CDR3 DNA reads TGTGCCAGCAGGAAGGGGGCCGACAATCAGCCCCAGCATTTT.

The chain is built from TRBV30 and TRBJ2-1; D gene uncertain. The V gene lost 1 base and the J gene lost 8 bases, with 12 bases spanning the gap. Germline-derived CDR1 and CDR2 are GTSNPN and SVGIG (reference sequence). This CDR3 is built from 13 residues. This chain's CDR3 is CAWSARLWDEQFF. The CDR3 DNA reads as TGTGCCTGGAGTGCTAGGTTATGGGATGAGCAGTTCTTC.

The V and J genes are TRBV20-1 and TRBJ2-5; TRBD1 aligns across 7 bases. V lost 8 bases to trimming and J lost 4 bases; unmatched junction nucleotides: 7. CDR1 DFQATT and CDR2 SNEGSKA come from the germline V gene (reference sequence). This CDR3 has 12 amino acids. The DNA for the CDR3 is TGCAGTTACAGGGGTGAAGCAGAGACCCAGTACTTC. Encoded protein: CSYRGEAETQYF.

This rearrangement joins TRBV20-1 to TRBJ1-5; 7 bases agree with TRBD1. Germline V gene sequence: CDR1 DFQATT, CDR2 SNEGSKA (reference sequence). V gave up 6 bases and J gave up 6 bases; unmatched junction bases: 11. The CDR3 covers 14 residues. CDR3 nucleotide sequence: TGCAGTGCCCCCGACAGGGTAGCCGGTCAGCCCCAGCATTTT. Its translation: CSAPDRVAGQPQHF.

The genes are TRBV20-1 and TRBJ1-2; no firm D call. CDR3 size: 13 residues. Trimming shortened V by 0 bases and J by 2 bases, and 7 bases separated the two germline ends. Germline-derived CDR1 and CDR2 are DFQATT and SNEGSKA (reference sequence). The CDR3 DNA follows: TGCAGTGCTAGAGATTCCGGAAACTATGGCTACACCTTC. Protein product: CSARDSGNYGYTF.

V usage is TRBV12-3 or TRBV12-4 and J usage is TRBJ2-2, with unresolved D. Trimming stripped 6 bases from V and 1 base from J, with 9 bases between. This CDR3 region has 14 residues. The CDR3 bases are TGTGCCAGCAGAAAAACAGAGAACACCGGGGAGCTGTTTTTT. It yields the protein CASRKTENTGELFF.

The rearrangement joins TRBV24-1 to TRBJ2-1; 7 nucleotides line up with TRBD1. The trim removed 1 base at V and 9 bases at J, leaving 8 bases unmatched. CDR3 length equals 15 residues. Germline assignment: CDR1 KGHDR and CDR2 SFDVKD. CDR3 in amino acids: CATSDFQGVRGEQFF. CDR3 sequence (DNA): TGTGCCACCAGTGATTTTCAGGGGGTCCGAGGTGAGCAGTTCTTC.

As DNA, the CDR3 is TGCAGCGTTGTGAAGGGCACTGAAGCTTTCTTT. Translation: CSVVKGTEAFF. V is TRBV29-1 and J is TRBJ1-1; D is unresolved. The germline gives CDR1 SQVTM, CDR2 ANQGSEA. The V end was cut by 4 bases, the J end by 4 bases, with 7 bases between. The CDR3 is 11 amino acids.

The CDR3, as DNA: TGCGCCAGCAGCCAAGTAATTGGACAAGGGGAACAGGGCTACACCTTC. Encoded protein: CASSQVIGQGEQGYTF. V and J are TRBV4-1 and TRBJ1-2; possibly TRBD1 for D (5 bases). The CDR3 sequence is 16 residues long. CDR1 and CDR2 (germline): MGHRA, YSYEKL. V gave up 1 base and J gave up 8 bases, with 20 bases separating them.

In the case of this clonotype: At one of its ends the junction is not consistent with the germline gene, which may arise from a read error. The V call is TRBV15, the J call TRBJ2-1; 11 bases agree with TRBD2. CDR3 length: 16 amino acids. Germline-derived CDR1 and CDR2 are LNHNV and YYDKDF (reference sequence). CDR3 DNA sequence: TGTGCCACCAGCAGAGATCTGATTAGCGGGGGGGCTGGCGGTGTCTTC. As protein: CATSRDLISGGAGGVF.